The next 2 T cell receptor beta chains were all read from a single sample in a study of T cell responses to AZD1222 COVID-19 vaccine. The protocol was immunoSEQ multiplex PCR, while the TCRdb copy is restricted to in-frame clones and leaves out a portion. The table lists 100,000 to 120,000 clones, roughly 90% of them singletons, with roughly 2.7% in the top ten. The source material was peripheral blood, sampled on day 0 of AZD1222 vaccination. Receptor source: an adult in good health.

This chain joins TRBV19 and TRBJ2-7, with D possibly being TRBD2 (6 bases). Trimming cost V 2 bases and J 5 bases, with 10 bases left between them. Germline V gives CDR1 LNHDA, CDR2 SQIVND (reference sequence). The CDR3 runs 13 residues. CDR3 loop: CASSINGGNEQYF. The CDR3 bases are TGTGCCAGTAGTATAAATGGAGGGAACGAGCAGTACTTC.

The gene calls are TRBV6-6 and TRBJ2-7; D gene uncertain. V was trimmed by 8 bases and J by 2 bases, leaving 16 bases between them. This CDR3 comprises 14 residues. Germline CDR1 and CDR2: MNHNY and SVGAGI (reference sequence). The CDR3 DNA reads TGTGCCAGCTCTGAAGACATCGAGACCTACGAGCAGTACTTC. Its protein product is CASSEDIETYEQYF.